Here is one TCR beta chain with its context. Its matching antigen is unknown. Deletions cut 5 bases from V and 7 bases from J, with 22 bases between. CDR1 is ENHRY and CDR2 is SYGVKD in the germline V gene. CDR3 length: 16 residues. Healthy Caucasian individuals made up all the donors. The data originate from a study of identical twins. Each CDR3 protein is one row after TCRdb ran MiXCR on the 5' RACE reads. Of roughly 710,000 distinct CDR3 sequences detected, over 5% appear once; the ten largest clones hold approximately 1.6%. Study-wide points: Invariant MAIT and iNKT cells could partly confound zero-insertion analyses. Weaker excess twin sharing was seen among beta out-of-frame sequences. Conclusions were based on cross-sectional statistical analysis, without following the same donors.

The origin of this receptor is a man aged 18-30 years in good health. V gene TRBV10-3 combines with J gene TRBJ2-3; D not resolved. The sequencing sample was made of naive T cells sorted from blood. This CDR3 reads CAISPSHQVDGNTQYF. CDR3 nucleotides: TGTGCCATCAGTCCCTCCCACCAGGTTGATGGGAATACGCAGTATTTT.